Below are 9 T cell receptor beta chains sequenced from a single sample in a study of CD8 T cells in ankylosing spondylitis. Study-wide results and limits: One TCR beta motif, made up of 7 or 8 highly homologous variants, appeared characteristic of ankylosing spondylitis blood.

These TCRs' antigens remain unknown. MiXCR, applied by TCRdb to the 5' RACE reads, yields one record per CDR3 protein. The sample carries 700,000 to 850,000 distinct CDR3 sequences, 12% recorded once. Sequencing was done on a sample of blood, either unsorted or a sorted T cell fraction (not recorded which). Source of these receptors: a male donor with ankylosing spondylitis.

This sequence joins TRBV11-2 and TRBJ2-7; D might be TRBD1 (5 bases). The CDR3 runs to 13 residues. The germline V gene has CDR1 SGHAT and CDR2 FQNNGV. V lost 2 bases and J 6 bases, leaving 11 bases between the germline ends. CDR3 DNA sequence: TGTGCCAGCAGCTTACCGCAGGGCGGCGAGCAGTACTTC. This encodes CASSLPQGGEQYF.

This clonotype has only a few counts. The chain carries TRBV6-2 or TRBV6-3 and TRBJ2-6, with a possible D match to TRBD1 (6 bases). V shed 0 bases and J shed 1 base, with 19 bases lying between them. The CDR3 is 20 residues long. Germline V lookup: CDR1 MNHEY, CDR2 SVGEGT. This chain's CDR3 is CASSYSYFSVRGSGANVLTF. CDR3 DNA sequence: TGTGCCAGCAGTTACTCGTATTTTTCCGTCAGGGGATCTGGGGCCAACGTCCTGACTTTC.

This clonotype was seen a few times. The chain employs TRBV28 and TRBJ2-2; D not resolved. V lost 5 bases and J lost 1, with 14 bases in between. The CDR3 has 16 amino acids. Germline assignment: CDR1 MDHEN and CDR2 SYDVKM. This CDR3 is CASSPVTLRNTGELFF. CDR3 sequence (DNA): TGTGCCAGCAGTCCCGTGACTCTTAGGAACACCGGGGAGCTGTTTTTT.

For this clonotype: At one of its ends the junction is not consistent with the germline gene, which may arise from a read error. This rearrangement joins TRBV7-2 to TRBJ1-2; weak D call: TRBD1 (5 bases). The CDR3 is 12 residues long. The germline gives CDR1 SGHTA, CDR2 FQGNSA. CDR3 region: CASSFNWDGPDF. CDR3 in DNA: TGTGCCAGCAGCTTTAATTGGGACGGACCAGACTTC.

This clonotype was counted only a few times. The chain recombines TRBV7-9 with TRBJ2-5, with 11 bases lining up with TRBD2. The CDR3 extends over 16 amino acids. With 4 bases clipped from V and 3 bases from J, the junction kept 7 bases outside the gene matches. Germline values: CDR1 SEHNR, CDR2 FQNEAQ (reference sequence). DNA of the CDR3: TGTGCCAGCAGCTCCGTTAGCGGGAGGGATGAAGAGACCCAGTACTTC. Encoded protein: CASSSVSGRDEETQYF.

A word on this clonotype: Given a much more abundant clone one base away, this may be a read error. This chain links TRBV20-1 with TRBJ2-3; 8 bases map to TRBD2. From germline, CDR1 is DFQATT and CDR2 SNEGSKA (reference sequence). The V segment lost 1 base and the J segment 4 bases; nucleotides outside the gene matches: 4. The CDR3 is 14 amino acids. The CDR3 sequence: CSARVTGGPDTQYF. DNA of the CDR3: TGCAGTGCTAGAGTAACGGGAGGGCCAGATACGCAGTATTTT.

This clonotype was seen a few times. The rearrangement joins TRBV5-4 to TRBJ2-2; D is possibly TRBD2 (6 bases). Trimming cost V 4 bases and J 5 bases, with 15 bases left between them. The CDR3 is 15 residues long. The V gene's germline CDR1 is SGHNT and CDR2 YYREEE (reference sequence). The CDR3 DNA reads TGTGCCAGCAGCGTAGGGATCGCGGGGACCGGGGAGCTGTTTTTT. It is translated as CASSVGIAGTGELFF.

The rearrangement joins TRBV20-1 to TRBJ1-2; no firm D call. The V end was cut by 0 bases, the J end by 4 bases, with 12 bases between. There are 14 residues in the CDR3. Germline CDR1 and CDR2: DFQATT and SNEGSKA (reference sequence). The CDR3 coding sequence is TGCAGTGCTAGAGATCGGGGAAGACGCTATGGCTACACCTTC. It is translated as CSARDRGRRYGYTF.

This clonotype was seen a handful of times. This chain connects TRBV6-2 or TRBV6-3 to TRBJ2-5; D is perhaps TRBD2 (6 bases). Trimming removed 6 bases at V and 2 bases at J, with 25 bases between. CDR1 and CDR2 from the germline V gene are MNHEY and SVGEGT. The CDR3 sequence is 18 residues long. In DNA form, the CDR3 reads TGTGCCAGCAGGAACGCCCTTTGGCGGGGCGCTACACAAGAGACCCAGTACTTC. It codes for CASRNALWRGATQETQYF.